The present T cell receptor (beta chain) was sequenced within a study of graft-versus-host responses after intestinal transplantation. This CDR3 has 11 amino acids. Trimming left V 6 bases short and J 6 bases short, with 8 bases between. The germline V gene encodes CDR1 DFQATT and CDR2 SNEGSKA (reference sequence). Clones were read by immunoSEQ multiplex PCR, and TCRdb kept only the in-frame ones, dropping some. Of fewer than 15,000 clones in the sample, 83% were seen once. V and J are TRBV20-1 and TRBJ2-2, with D hard to call. The receptor was derived from a human patient who received an intestinal transplant, so some T cells may come from the graft donor. The sample was PBMCs, taken just under 130 days after transplant. CDR3 bases: TGCAGTGCCATCACCCCCGGGGAGCTGTTTTTT. Amino acids: CSAITPGELFF.